These 13 T cell receptor beta chains were all obtained from the same sample, sequenced in a study of cytomegalovirus exposure and HLA in healthy donors. PCR involved 60 Vbeta and 13 Jbeta primers. TCRdb keeps only in-frame clones here, not all; method: immunoSEQ multiplex PCR. Of under 250,000 clones in the sample, approximately 80% were seen once. Sequences were obtained from PBMCs. These TCRs come from a male donor in good health and CMV-seronegative.

The rearrangement joins TRBV25-1 to TRBJ2-7; possible D gene TRBD1, 7 bases. Trimming removed 1 base from V and 3 bases from J, with 13 bases in between. The V gene's germline CDR1 is MGHDK and CDR2 SYGVNS. The CDR3 consists of 15 residues. CDR3 DNA sequence: TGTGCCAGCAGTGAATCAGGGGGAGGTCTCTACGAGCAGTACTTC. It yields the protein CASSESGGGLYEQYF.

This chain connects TRBV19 to TRBJ1-1; D call uncertain. Germline CDR1 LNHDA, CDR2 SQIVND (reference sequence). V lost 4 bases to trimming and J lost 6 bases, with 12 bases between them. This CDR3 is 13 amino acids long. Written as DNA, the CDR3 is TGTGCCAGTAGTAGAGTCTTGCAGGCTGAAGCTTTCTTT. This codes for CASSRVLQAEAFF.

The genes are TRBV9 and TRBJ2-5; a weak D match, TRBD1 (6 bases). The DNA end lines up better with TRBJ2-7; the J call may be wrong. This CDR3 comprises 16 residues. Germline CDR1 is SGDLS and CDR2 is YYNGEE. CDR3 in amino acids: CASSVVSGANSYEQYF. The CDR3 DNA sequence: TGTGCCAGCAGCGTAGTCTCAGGGGCGAACTCCTACGAGCAGTACTTC.

The CDR3 spells CSVWTSGSNEQFF. The CDR3 bases are TGCAGCGTTTGGACTAGCGGGAGCAATGAGCAGTTCTTC. This rearrangement joins TRBV29-1 to TRBJ2-1; the match to TRBD2 covers 13 bases. The V and J ends lost 5 bases and 6 bases, in that order; junction bases with no gene match: 1. CDR3 length: 13 residues. From germline, CDR1 is SQVTM and CDR2 ANQGSEA.

This clone was seen a few times. The V and J genes are TRBV29-1 and TRBJ2-1, with D maybe TRBD2 (7 bases). Trimming took 8 bases from V and 2 from J, leaving 16 bases between them. The CDR3 runs to 14 residues. Germline CDR1 SQVTM, CDR2 ANQGSEA. CDR3 sequence (DNA): TGCAGCCTGGGTAGGGGGGGGCCCTACAATGAGCAGTTCTTC. Translation: CSLGRGGPYNEQFF.

The chain recombines TRBV7-9 with TRBJ2-1, with D possibly TRBD1 on 7 matching bases. V lost 8 bases and J 6 bases, leaving 17 bases between the germline ends. Per the germline V gene, CDR1 is SEHNR and CDR2 is FQNEAQ (reference sequence). This CDR3 is built from 14 residues. The CDR3 protein is CASLRGAASNEQFF. The CDR3 nucleotides are TGTGCCAGCCTCAGGGGGGCAGCCAGCAATGAGCAGTTCTTC.

This chain joins TRBV7-8 and TRBJ2-7, with 11 bases matching TRBD1. CDR3 length: 15 residues. V gave up 5 bases and J gave up 1 base; unmatched junction bases: 4. Germline lookup yields CDR1 SGHVS and CDR2 FQNEAQ. The chain's CDR3 is CASSVGTGGSYEQYF. CDR3 nucleotide sequence: TGTGCCAGCAGCGTCGGGACAGGGGGGTCCTACGAGCAGTACTTC.

The chain employs TRBV10-1 and TRBJ2-3, with D possibly matching TRBD2 (6 bases). The CDR3 covers 14 residues. The germline gives CDR1 WNHNN, CDR2 SYGVQD (reference sequence). The V end was cut by 7 bases, the J end by 2 bases, with 13 bases between. The CDR3 loop reads CASTGTPSTDTQYF. In nucleotides, the CDR3 is TGCGCCAGCACCGGGACTCCATCCACAGATACGCAGTATTTT.

V is TRBV27 and J is TRBJ2-7; no definite D call. The CDR3 covers 15 residues. V shed 5 bases and J shed 0 bases, with 14 bases lying between them. Germline V CDR1 and CDR2: MNHEY, SMNVEV (reference sequence). The CDR3 is CASSPQPTFSYEQYF. DNA of the CDR3: TGTGCCAGCAGTCCCCAACCGACATTCTCCTACGAGCAGTACTTC.

This rearrangement joins TRBV19 to TRBJ2-7; 8 bases fit TRBD1. There are 15 residues in the CDR3. The germline CDR1 and CDR2 sequences are LNHDA and SQIVND (reference sequence). Trimming cost V 6 bases and J 4 bases; bases outside gene matches: 11. The CDR3 protein is CASSLSGTGRYEQYF. The CDR3 DNA sequence: TGTGCCAGTAGCCTCAGTGGGACAGGTCGGTACGAGCAGTACTTC.

The gene calls are TRBV29-1 and TRBJ2-7, with 7 bases aligning to TRBD2. The germline V gene encodes CDR1 SQVTM and CDR2 ANQGSEA. The CDR3 length is 13 residues. The V and J ends lost 1 base and 5 bases, in that order; junction bases with no gene match: 5. In nucleotides, the CDR3 is TGCAGCGTTGAAGGACGACTAGCCCACGAGCAGTACTTC. This sequence encodes CSVEGRLAHEQYF.

Comments on this clone: At one boundary the junction diverges from the germline segment, which might be a read error. The genes are TRBV6-5 and TRBJ1-6, with 9 positions matching TRBD1. CDR1 and CDR2 (germline): MNHEY, SVGAGI. The CDR3 extends over 15 amino acids. CDR3 sequence: CASSSAGTGYSPLHF. The DNA of the CDR3 is TGTGCCAGCAGTTCGGCGGGGACAGGGTATTCTCCCCTCCACTTT.

The genes are TRBV4-2 and TRBJ2-3, with D maybe TRBD2 (5 bases). The V end lost 0 bases, the J end lost 4 bases, and 11 bases lay between the germline ends. The CDR3 is 15 amino acids. Germline-derived CDR1 and CDR2 are LGHNA and YNFKEQ. In DNA, the CDR3 is TGTGCCAGCAGCCAAGACTCCCGGGAATCAGATACGCAGTATTTT. Amino acid sequence: CASSQDSRESDTQYF.